Included here is one TCR beta chain sequence, with context. The antigen is not known. Trimming removed 3 bases at V and 2 bases at J, with 13 bases between. This CDR3 contains 15 residues. Per germline, CDR1 SGHRS and CDR2 YFSETQ. This record belongs to a study of shared clonotypes between healthy human individuals. Original processing notes: With immunoSEQ giving junction-only sequences and no quality scores, filtering differed. The protocol was immunoSEQ multiplex PCR, while the TCRdb copy is restricted to in-frame clones and leaves out a portion. For V, J and clone size, that table is used; D and trimming come from the DNA. Among 950,000 to 1,200,000 clones listed, roughly 77% were seen once. Notes on the study in general: Rarefaction demonstrated incomplete sorted-subset sequencing despite large depth. The expectation was that sequencing depth would affect clonotype sharing among donors.

The sequence was collected from a man younger than 35 in good health. Some clones in this sample may be carry-over from other donors' samples. The gene calls are TRBV5-1 and TRBJ2-3; D ambiguous. Sample: memory CD4+ T cells from PBMCs. This sample's subset: CD45RA-negative fraction. The CDR3 DNA reads as TGCGCCAGCAGCTATGCCCTCGCAGTCACAGATACGCAGTATTTT. This codes for CASSYALAVTDTQYF.